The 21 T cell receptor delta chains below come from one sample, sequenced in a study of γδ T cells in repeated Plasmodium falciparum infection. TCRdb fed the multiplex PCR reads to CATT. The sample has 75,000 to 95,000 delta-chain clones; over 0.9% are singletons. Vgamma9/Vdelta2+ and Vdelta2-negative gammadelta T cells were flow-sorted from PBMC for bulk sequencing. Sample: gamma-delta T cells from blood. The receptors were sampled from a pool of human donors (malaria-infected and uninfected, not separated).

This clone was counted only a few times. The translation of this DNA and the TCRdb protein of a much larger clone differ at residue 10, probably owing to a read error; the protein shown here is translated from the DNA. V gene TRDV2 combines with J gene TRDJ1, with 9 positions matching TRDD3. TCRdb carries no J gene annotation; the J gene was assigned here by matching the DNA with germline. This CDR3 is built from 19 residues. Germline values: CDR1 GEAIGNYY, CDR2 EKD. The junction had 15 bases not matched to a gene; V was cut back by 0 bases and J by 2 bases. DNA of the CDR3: TGTGCCTGTGACACCGTGAGCCTACCCGCTGGGGGATGGACCGATAAACTCATCTTT. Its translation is CACDTVSLPAGGWTDKLIF.

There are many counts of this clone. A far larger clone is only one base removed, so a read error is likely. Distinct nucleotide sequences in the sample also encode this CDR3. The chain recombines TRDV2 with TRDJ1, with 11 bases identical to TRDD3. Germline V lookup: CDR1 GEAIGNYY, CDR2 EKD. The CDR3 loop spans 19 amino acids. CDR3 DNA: TGTGCCTGTGACACCGTGCGGTTGGGGGATACGCAGTCCACCGATAAGCTCATCTTT. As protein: CACDTVRLGDTQSTDKLIF.

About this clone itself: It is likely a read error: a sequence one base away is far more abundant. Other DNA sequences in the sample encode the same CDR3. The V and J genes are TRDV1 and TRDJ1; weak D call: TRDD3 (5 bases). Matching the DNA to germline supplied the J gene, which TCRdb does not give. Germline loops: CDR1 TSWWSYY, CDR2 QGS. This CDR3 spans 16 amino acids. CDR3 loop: CALGELKGRSVDKLIF. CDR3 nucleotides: TGTGCTCTCGGGGAACTAAAAGGACGAAGCGTCGATAAACTCATCTTT.

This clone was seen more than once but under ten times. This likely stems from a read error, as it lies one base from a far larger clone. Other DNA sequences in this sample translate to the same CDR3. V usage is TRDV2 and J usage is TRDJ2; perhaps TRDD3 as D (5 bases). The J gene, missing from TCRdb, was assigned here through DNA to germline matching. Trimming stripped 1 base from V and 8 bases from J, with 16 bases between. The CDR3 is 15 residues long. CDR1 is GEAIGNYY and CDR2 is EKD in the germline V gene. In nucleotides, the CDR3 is TGTGCCTGTGACACACTTAGGGGAGACCTGGCACAACTCTTCTTT. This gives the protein CACDTLRGDLAQLFF.

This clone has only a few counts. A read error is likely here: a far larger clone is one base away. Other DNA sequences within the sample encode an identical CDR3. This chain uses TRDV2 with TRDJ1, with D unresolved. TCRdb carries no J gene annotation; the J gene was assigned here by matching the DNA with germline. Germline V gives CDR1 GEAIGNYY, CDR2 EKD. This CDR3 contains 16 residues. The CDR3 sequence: CACDTVTPGYTDKLIF. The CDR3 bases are TGTGCCTGTGACACCGTCACTCCGGGTTACACTGATAAACTCATCTTT.

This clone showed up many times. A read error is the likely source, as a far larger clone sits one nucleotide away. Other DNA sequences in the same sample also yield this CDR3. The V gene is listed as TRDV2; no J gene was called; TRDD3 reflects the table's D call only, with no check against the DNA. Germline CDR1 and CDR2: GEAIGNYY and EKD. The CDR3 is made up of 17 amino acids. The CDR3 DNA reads TGTGCCTGTGACACCGGAGGGGACCCAAGGTACACCGATAAACTCATCTTC. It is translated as CACDTGGDPRYTDKLIF.

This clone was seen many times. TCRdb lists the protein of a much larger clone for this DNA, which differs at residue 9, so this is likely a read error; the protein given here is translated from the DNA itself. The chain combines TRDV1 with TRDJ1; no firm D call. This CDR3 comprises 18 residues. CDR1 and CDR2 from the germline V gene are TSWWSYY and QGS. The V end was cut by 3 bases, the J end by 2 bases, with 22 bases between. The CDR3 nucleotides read TGTGCTCTTGGGGACTTTCCACCGTCTCCTGGTCGAACCGATAAACTCATCTTT. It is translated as CALGDFPPSPGRTDKLIF.

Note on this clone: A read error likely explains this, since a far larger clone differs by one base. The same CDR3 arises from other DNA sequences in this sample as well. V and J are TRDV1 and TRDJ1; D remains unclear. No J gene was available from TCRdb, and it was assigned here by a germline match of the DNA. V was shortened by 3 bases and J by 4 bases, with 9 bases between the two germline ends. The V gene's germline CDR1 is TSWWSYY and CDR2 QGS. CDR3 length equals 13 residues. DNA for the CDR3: TGTGCTCTTGGGGAGTCCCTCGGCGATAAACTCATCTTT. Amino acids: CALGESLGDKLIF.

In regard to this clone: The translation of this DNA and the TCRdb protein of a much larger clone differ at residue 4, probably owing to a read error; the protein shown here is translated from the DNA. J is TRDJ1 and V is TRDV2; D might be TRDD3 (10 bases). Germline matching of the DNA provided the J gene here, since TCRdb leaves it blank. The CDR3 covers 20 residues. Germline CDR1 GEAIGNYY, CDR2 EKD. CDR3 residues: CACVTLPTGDTRLETDKLIF. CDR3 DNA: TGTGCCTGTGTCACCCTTCCTACGGGGGATACGCGCCTTGAGACCGATAAACTCATCTTT.

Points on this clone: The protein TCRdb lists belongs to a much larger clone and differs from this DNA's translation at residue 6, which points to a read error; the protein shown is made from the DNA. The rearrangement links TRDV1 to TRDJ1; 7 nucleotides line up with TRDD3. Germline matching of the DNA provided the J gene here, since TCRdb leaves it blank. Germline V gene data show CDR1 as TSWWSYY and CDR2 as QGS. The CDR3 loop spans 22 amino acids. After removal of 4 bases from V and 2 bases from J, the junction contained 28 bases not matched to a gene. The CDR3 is CALGGGRIPCTGDGGRTDKLIF. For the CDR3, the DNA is TGTGCTCTTGGGGGTGGCCGCATACCCTGTACTGGGGATGGGGGGCGTACCGATAAACTCATCTTT.

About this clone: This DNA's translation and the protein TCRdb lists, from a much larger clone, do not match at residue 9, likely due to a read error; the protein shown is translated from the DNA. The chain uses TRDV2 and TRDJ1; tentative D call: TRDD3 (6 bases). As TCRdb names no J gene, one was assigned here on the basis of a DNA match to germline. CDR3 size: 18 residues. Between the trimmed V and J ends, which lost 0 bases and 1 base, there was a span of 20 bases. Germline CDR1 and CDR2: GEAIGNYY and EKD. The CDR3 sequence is CACDTLAGRYARTDKLIF. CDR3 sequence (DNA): TGTGCCTGTGACACCCTGGCTGGGAGATACGCCCGCACCGATAAACTCATCTTT.

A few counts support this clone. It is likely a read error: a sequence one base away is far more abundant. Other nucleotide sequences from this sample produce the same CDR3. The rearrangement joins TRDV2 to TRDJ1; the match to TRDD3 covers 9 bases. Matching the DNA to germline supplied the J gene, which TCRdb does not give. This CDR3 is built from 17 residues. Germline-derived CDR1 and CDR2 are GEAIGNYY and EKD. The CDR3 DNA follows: TGCGCCTGTGACACGCTGGGGATACGCGGGCACACCGATAAACTCATCTTT. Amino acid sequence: CACDTLGIRGHTDKLIF.

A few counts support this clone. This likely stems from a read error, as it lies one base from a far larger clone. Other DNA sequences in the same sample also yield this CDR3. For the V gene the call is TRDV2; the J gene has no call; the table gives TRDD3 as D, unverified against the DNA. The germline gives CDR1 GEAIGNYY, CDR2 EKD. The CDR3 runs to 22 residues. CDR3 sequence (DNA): TGTGCCTGTGACCCCATTTTGGCTGGGGACCCTAGTAGGGTCTTCGACACCGATAAACTAATCTTT. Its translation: CACDPILAGDPSRVFDTDKLIF.

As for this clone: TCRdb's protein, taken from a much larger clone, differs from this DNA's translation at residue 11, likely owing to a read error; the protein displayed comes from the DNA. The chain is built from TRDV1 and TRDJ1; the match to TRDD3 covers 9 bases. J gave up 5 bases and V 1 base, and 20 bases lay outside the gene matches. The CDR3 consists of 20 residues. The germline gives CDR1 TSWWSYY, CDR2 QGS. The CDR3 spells CALGEQERILQGDTSDKLIF. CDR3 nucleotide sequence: TGTGCTCTTGGGGAACAGGAGAGGATTCTACAGGGGGATACTTCAGATAAACTCATCTTT.

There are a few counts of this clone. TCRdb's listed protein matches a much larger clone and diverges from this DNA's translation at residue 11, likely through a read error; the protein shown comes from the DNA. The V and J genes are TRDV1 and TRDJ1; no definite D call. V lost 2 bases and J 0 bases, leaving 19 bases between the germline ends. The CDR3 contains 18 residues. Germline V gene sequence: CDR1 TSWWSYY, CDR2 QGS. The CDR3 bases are TGTGCTCTTGGGGAAATTGCTCAAGTCGTCCACCACACCGATAAACTCATCTTT. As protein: CALGEIAQVVHHTDKLIF.

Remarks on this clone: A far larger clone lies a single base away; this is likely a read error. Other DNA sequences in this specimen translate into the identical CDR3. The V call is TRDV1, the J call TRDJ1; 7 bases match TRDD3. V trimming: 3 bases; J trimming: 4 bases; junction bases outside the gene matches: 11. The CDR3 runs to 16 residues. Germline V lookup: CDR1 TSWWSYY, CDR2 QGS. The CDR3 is CALGELMGGILDKLIF. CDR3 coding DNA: TGTGCTCTTGGGGAGCTTATGGGAGGGATACTCGATAAACTCATCTTT.

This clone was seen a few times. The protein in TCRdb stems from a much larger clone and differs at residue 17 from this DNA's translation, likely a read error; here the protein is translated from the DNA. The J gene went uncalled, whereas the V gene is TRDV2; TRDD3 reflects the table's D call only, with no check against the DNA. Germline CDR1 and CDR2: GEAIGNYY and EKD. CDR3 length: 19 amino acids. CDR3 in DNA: TGTGCCTGTGACAACGTACTGGGGGACAAAGGGGCGTACACCGATAAACCCATCTTT. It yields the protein CACDNVLGDKGAYTDKPIF.

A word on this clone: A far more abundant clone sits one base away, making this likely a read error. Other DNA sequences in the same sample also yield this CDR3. DNA of the CDR3: TGTGCCTGCGTGGGCACTTGGAAAGGAATCTCACTCCACACCGATAAACTCATCTTT. Translating gives CACVGTWKGISLHTDKLIF. This chain connects TRDV2 to TRDJ1; unclear D gene. TCRdb does not report a J gene; here it was assigned by matching the DNA to germline references. CDR1 and CDR2 from the germline V gene are GEAIGNYY and EKD. The CDR3 length is 19 residues. The germline V and J ends were trimmed by 7 bases and 0 bases, with 29 bases remaining between them.

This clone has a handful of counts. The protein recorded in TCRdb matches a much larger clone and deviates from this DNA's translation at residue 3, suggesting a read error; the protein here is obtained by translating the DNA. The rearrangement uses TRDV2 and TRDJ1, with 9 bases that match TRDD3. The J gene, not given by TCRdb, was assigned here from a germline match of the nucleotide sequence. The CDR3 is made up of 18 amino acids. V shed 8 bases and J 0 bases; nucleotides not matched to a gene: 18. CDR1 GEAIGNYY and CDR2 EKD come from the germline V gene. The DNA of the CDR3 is TGTGCCTATTCTTCCTTGGGTACTGGGGGACCTTACACCGATAAACTCATCTTT. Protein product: CAYSSLGTGGPYTDKLIF.

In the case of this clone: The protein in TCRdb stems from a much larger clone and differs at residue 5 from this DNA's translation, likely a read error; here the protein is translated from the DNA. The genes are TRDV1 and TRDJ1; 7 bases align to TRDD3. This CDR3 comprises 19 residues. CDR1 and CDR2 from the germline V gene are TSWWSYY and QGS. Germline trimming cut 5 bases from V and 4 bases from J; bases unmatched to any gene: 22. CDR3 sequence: CALGKHKADWGARVDKLIF. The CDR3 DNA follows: TGTGCTCTTGGGAAACATAAGGCGGACTGGGGTGCTCGGGTCGATAAACTCATCTTT.

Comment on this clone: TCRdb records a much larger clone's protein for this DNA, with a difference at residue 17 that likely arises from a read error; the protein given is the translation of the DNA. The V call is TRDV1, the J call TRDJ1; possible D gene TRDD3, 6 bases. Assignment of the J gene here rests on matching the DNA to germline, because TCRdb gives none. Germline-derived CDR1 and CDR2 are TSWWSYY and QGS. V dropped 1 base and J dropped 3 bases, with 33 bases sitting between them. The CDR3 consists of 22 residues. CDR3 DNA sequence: TGTGCTCTTGGGGAACCGACGTTGGGGTGGGGGTCACTAGAAGAGGACGCCGATAAACTCATCTTT. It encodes CALGEPTLGWGSLEEDADKLIF.